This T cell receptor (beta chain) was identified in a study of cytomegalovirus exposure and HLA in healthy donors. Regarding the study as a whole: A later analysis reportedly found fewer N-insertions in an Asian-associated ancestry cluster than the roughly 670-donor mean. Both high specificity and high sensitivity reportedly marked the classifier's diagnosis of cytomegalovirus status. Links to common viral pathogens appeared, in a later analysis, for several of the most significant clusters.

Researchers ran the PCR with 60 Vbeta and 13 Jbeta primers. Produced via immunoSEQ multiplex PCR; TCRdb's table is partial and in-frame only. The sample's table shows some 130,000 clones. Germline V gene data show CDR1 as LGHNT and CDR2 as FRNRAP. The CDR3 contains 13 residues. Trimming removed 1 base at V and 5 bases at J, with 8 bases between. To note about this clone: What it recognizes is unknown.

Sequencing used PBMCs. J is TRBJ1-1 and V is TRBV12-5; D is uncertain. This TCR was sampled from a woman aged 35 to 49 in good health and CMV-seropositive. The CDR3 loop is CASGLEEATEAFF. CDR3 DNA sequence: TGTGCTAGTGGTTTGGAAGAAGCGACTGAAGCTTTCTTT.